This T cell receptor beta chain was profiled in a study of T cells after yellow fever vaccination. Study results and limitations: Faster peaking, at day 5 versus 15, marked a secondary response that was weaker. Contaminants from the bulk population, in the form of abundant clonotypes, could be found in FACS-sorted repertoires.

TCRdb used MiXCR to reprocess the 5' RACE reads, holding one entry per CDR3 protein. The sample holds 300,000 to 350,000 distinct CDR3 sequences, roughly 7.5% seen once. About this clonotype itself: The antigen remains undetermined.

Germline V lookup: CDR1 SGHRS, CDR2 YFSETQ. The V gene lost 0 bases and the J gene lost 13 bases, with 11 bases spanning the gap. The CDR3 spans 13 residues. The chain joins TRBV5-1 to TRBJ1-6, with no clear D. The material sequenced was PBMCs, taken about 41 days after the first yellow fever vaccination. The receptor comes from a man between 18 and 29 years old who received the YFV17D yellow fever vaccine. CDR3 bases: TGCGCCAGCAGCTTGGAGACATTAAATCCCCTCCACTTT. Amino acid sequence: CASSLETLNPLHF.